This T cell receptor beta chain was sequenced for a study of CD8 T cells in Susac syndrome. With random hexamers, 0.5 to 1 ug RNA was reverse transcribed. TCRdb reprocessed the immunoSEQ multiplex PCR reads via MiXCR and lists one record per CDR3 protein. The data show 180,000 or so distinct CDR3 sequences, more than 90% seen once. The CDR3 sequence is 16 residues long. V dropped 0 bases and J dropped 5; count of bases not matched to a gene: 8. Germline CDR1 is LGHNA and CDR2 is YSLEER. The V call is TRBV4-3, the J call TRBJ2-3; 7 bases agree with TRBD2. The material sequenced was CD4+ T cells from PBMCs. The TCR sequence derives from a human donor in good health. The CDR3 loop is CASSQDGTGRVDTQYF. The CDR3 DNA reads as TGCGCCAGCAGCCAAGATGGAACGGGGAGGGTAGATACGCAGTATTTT.